This T cell receptor beta chain was sequenced for a study of cytomegalovirus exposure and HLA in healthy donors. Germline V gene sequence: CDR1 LGHNA, CDR2 YSLEER. J gave up 3 bases and V 4 bases, and 5 bases lay outside the gene matches. The CDR3 spans 15 residues. Worth noting for this clone: Antigen unknown. Other DNA sequences in this specimen translate into the identical CDR3.

Broader study findings: It was reported that the classifier diagnosed cytomegalovirus status with high specificity and sensitivity in both the original and validation cohorts.

The repertoire was sequenced with immunoSEQ multiplex PCR; TCRdb's copy has only in-frame clones and lacks some. The table includes 150,000 to 200,000 clones, over 85% detected once. Specimen: PBMCs. The TCR was taken from a woman between 18 and 29 years old in good health and CMV-seropositive. This chain connects TRBV4-3 to TRBJ2-7; 11 nucleotides match TRBD2. CDR3 amino acids: CASSPGTSGSYEQYF. The CDR3 region has the DNA TGCGCCAGCAGCCCGGGGACTAGCGGAAGCTACGAGCAGTACTTC.